This T cell receptor (beta chain) was documented in a study of T cells after yellow fever vaccination. In this sample, this clonotype turned up a few times. TCRdb independently ran MiXCR on the 5' RACE reads; one entry per CDR3 protein. The profile covers about 510,000 distinct CDR3 sequences, with 21% appearing a single time and about a sixth taken by the ten largest. The germline V gene encodes CDR1 SNHLY and CDR2 FYNNEI. V shed 4 bases, J shed 5 bases, and the junction held 7 bases outside the gene matches. The CDR3 totals 15 residues. Sequencing used PBMCs, obtained 20 to 25 days after the first yellow fever vaccination. The chain couples TRBV2 to TRBJ2-2; 7 nucleotides align to TRBD1. The source is a young man who received the YFV17D yellow fever vaccine. CDR3 region: CASSGELQGTGELFF. DNA of the CDR3: TGTGCCAGCAGTGGAGAGCTACAGGGGACCGGGGAGCTGTTTTTT.